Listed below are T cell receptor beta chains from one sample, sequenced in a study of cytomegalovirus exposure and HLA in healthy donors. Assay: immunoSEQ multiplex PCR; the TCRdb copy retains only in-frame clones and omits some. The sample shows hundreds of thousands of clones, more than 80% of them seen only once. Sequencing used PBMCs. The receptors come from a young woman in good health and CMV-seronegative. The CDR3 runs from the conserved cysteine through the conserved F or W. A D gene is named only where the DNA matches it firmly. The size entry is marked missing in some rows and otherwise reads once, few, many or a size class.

cdr3_aa: CALLTGLIRRETQYF
cdr3_nt: TGTGCCCTCCTAACGGGTCTTATCAGGAGGGAGACCCAGTACTTC
clone_size: NA
v_call: TRBV5-6
d_call: NA
j_call: TRBJ2-5

cdr3_aa: CASSYRGQNEQFF
cdr3_nt: TGTGCCAGTAGTTACAGGGGGCAGAATGAGCAGTTCTTC
clone_size: NA
v_call: TRBV19
d_call: TRBD1
j_call: TRBJ2-1

cdr3_aa: CASSETVANTGELFF
cdr3_nt: TGTGCCAGCAGTGAAACAGTCGCGAACACCGGGGAGCTGTTTTTT
clone_size: NA
v_call: TRBV6-1
d_call: NA
j_call: TRBJ2-2

cdr3_aa: CASSDSPGTGGGEQFF
cdr3_nt: TGTGCCAGCAGTGACTCGCCCGGGACAGGGGGCGGGGAGCAGTTCTTC
clone_size: NA
v_call: TRBV6-4
d_call: TRBD1
j_call: TRBJ2-1

cdr3_aa: CASSQAGGASYEQYF
cdr3_nt: TGCGCCAGCAGCCAAGCCGGGGGGGCTTCCTACGAGCAGTACTTC
clone_size: NA
v_call: TRBV4-1
d_call: TRBD2
j_call: TRBJ2-7

cdr3_aa: CASSDRGGNSPLHF
cdr3_nt: TGTGCCAGCAGTGACCGAGGGGGTAATTCACCCCTCCACTTT
clone_size: NA
v_call: TRBV6-4
d_call: NA
j_call: TRBJ1-6

cdr3_aa: CASSLGTGQYEQYF
cdr3_nt: TGTGCCAGCAGCTTAGGGACAGGCCAGTACGAGCAGTACTTC
clone_size: NA
v_call: TRBV7-9
d_call: TRBD1
j_call: TRBJ2-7

cdr3_aa: CASSPGLAGYEQYF
cdr3_nt: TGTGCCAGCTCCCCAGGGCTAGCGGGCTACGAGCAGTACTTC
clone_size: NA
v_call: TRBV7-9
d_call: TRBD2
j_call: TRBJ2-7

cdr3_aa: CASSFLPYYNEQFF
cdr3_nt: TGTGCCAGCAGCTTCTTGCCCTATTACAATGAGCAGTTCTTC
clone_size: NA
v_call: TRBV7-8
d_call: NA
j_call: TRBJ2-1

cdr3_aa: CSVEPGEGNTGELFF
cdr3_nt: TGCAGCGTTGAACCGGGGGAGGGGAACACCGGGGAGCTGTTTTTT
clone_size: NA
v_call: TRBV29-1
d_call: TRBD2
j_call: TRBJ2-2

cdr3_aa: CASSEMAGGTYEQYF
cdr3_nt: TGTGCCAGCAGTGAAATGGCCGGGGGAACGTACGAGCAGTACTTC
clone_size: NA
v_call: TRBV6-1
d_call: NA
j_call: TRBJ2-7

cdr3_aa: CSVTTVTEAFF
cdr3_nt: TGCAGCGTTACGACAGTCACTGAAGCTTTCTTT
clone_size: NA
v_call: TRBV29-1
d_call: NA
j_call: TRBJ1-1

cdr3_aa: CASKQNSGNTIYF
cdr3_nt: TGTGCCAGTAAACAGAACTCTGGAAACACCATATATTTT
clone_size: NA
v_call: TRBV19
d_call: NA
j_call: TRBJ1-3

cdr3_aa: CASSIGTGGSDTQYF
cdr3_nt: TGTGCCAGTAGTATTGGGACAGGGGGGTCAGATACGCAGTATTTT
clone_size: NA
v_call: TRBV19
d_call: TRBD1
j_call: TRBJ2-3

cdr3_aa: CASSSNPGTASGEMEYF
cdr3_nt: TGTGCCAGCAGTTCTAACCCCGGGACCGCGTCGGGGGAAATGGAGTACTTC
clone_size: NA
v_call: TRBV28
d_call: NA
j_call: TRBJ2-7

cdr3_aa: CSVERGNTEAFF
cdr3_nt: TGCAGCGTTGAGCGGGGAAACACTGAAGCTTTCTTT
clone_size: NA
v_call: TRBV29-1
d_call: NA
j_call: TRBJ1-1

cdr3_aa: CASSLTGGPGADTQYF
cdr3_nt: TGTGCCAGCAGCTTAACGGGAGGGCCGGGGGCAGATACGCAGTATTTT
clone_size: once
v_call: TRBV7-9
d_call: TRBD2
j_call: TRBJ2-3

cdr3_aa: CASSVSGTGGYEQYF
cdr3_nt: TGTGCCAGCAGTGTATCCGGGACAGGTGGCTACGAGCAGTACTTC
clone_size: NA
v_call: TRBV25-1
d_call: TRBD1
j_call: TRBJ2-7

cdr3_aa: CASSPLPGETQYF
cdr3_nt: TGTGCCAGCAGCCCTTTACCGGGGGAGACCCAGTACTTC
clone_size: NA
v_call: TRBV7-6
d_call: NA
j_call: TRBJ2-5

cdr3_aa: CAWNRDRNTDTQYF
cdr3_nt: TGTGCCTGGAACCGGGACAGGAACACAGATACGCAGTATTTT
clone_size: NA
v_call: TRBV30
d_call: TRBD1
j_call: TRBJ2-3

cdr3_aa: CASSKDRQETQYF
cdr3_nt: TGTGCCAGCAGCAAGGACAGGCAAGAGACCCAGTACTTC
clone_size: NA
v_call: TRBV11-3
d_call: TRBD1
j_call: TRBJ2-5

cdr3_aa: CSVARVGGSYEQYF
cdr3_nt: TGCAGCGTTGCCAGGGTAGGGGGCTCCTACGAGCAGTACTTC
clone_size: once
v_call: TRBV29-1
d_call: NA
j_call: TRBJ2-7

cdr3_aa: CASSFGTAQETQYF
cdr3_nt: TGTGCCAGCAGTTTCGGGACAGCTCAAGAGACCCAGTACTTC
clone_size: NA
v_call: TRBV27
d_call: TRBD1
j_call: TRBJ2-5

cdr3_aa: CASCTGGPFTDTQYF
cdr3_nt: TGTGCCAGTTGTACGGGGGGGCCCTTCACAGATACGCAGTATTTT
clone_size: once
v_call: TRBV18
d_call: TRBD2
j_call: TRBJ2-3

cdr3_aa: CAISESARGKGSNQPQHF
cdr3_nt: TGTGCCATCAGTGAGTCAGCACGAGGTAAGGGGAGCAATCAGCCCCAGCATTTT
clone_size: NA
v_call: TRBV10-3
d_call: NA
j_call: TRBJ1-5

cdr3_aa: CASSPGVEQFF
cdr3_nt: TGTGCCAGCAGTCCGGGGGTTGAGCAGTTCTTC
clone_size: NA
v_call: TRBV2
d_call: NA
j_call: TRBJ2-1

cdr3_aa: CAISASIGTGPNEQYF
cdr3_nt: TGTGCCATCAGCGCCTCCATCGGGACAGGGCCTAACGAGCAGTACTTC
clone_size: NA
v_call: TRBV10-3
d_call: TRBD1
j_call: TRBJ2-7